These 20 T cell receptor beta chains came from one sample sequenced in a study of control samples from healthy donors and cancer patients. Profiling relied on immunoSEQ multiplex PCR, and the TCRdb table lists in-frame clones only, not all of them. The data show around 120,000 clones, 88% seen once. Source material: blood. The receptors here all came from a man in his forties or fifties in good health.

For the CDR3, the DNA is TGTGCCAGCAGTGTAAGGGACAGGGGGAGCGAGCAGTACTTC. Translated, it gives CASSVRDRGSEQYF. V gene TRBV2 combines with J gene TRBJ2-7, with 11 bases that match TRBD1. There are 14 residues in the CDR3. CDR1 SNHLY and CDR2 FYNNEI come from the germline V gene. J lost 6 bases, V lost 4 bases, and 5 bases had no gene match.

This chain joins TRBV19 and TRBJ1-6, with 9 positions matching TRBD1. The trim removed 6 bases at V and 0 bases at J, leaving 12 bases unmatched. CDR1 LNHDA and CDR2 SQIVND come from the germline V gene (reference sequence). The CDR3 loop spans 19 amino acids. CDR3 loop: CASRGVGQGKTSYNSPLHF. DNA for the CDR3: TGTGCCAGTAGAGGGGTGGGACAGGGTAAAACCTCCTATAATTCACCCCTCCACTTT.

About this clone: Other nucleotide sequences from this sample produce the same CDR3. The chain links TRBV28 to TRBJ2-7, with TRBD1 identical over 9 bases. The CDR3 is 15 residues long. Germline V gene sequence: CDR1 MDHEN, CDR2 SYDVKM. The trim removed 4 bases at V and 4 bases at J, leaving 8 bases unmatched. CDR3 sequence (DNA): TGTGCCAGCAGTTCCTCCGGGACAGGGTTTTACGAGCAGTACTTC. Translated, it gives CASSSSGTGFYEQYF.

This chain joins TRBV7-9 and TRBJ1-1, with D possibly being TRBD1 (6 bases). With 4 bases removed from V and 0 bases from J, the gap between germline ends came to 12 bases. The CDR3 is 15 amino acids. Germline V lookup: CDR1 SEHNR, CDR2 FQNEAQ (reference sequence). In nucleotides, the CDR3 is TGTGCCAGCAGCTCATACAGGGACATGAACACTGAAGCTTTCTTT. It specifies CASSSYRDMNTEAFF.

This chain connects TRBV6-5 to TRBJ1-3; 7 bases are a match to TRBD1. The length of the CDR3 is 13 residues. Germline V CDR1 and CDR2: MNHEY, SVGAGI. V lost 10 bases and J lost 4; bases outside the gene matches: 7. The CDR3 loop is CATPDRAGNTIYF. The CDR3 DNA follows: TGTGCCACCCCCGACAGGGCCGGAAACACCATATATTTT.

On this clone: The same CDR3 also results from other DNA sequences found in this sample. The CDR3 region is CASSLGVNYGYTF. The CDR3 DNA reads as TGTGCCAGCAGCTTAGGAGTTAACTATGGCTACACCTTC. The genes are TRBV7-9 and TRBJ1-2, with D uncertain. CDR1 is SEHNR, CDR2 FQNEAQ, per germline (reference sequence). The CDR3 is 13 residues long. V lost 1 base, J lost 1 base, and 4 bases lay in between. Full variable domain (rest looked up from reference TRBV7-9 and TRBJ1-2): DTGVSQNPRHKITKRGQNVTFRCDPISEHNRLYWYRQTLGQGPEFLTYFQNEAQLEKSRLLSDRFSAERPKGSFSTLEIQRTEQGDSAMYLCASSLGVNYGYTFGSGTRLTVV.

This clone was counted a single time. J is TRBJ1-2 and V is TRBV30, with 9 bases lining up with TRBD1. This CDR3 has 17 amino acids. Losses at the gene ends were 3 bases for V and 4 bases for J; bases not matched to a gene: 15. Germline CDR1 reads GTSNPN; CDR2 reads SVGIG (reference sequence). The CDR3: CAWSPGTGHHIIYGYTF. As DNA, the CDR3 is TGTGCCTGGAGCCCGGGGACAGGGCACCATATCATCTATGGCTACACCTTC.

The CDR3 nucleotides are TGTGCCACCAGTGATGAGGGGATAGGCGGCTACACCTTC. Its protein is CATSDEGIGGYTF. The genes are TRBV24-1 and TRBJ1-2, with a weak D call TRBD1 (5 bases). This CDR3 is built from 13 residues. The germline V gene has CDR1 KGHDR and CDR2 SFDVKD. Trimming shortened V by 3 bases and J by 8 bases, and 12 bases separated the two germline ends.

The chain has TRBV19 and TRBJ1-1, with no clear D. V lost 5 bases and J lost 4, with 14 bases in between. The CDR3 sequence is 14 residues long. CDR1 is LNHDA, CDR2 SQIVND, per germline (reference sequence). In DNA form, the CDR3 reads TGTGCCAGTAGTTTAGGTAGAGGGATCACTGAAGCTTTCTTT. Its protein product is CASSLGRGITEAFF.

This chain links TRBV5-1 with TRBJ2-2; D unresolved. The CDR3 runs 14 residues. CDR1 is SGHRS, CDR2 YFSETQ, per germline. Trimming cost V 0 bases and J 5 bases, with 8 bases left between them. The DNA of the CDR3 is TGCGCCAGCAGCTTGGTAACGGCGACCGGGGAGCTGTTTTTT. It codes for CASSLVTATGELFF.

The chain carries TRBV2 and TRBJ2-1; weak D call: TRBD2 (5 bases). From germline, CDR1 is SNHLY and CDR2 FYNNEI. Trimming left V 4 bases short and J 4 bases short, with 11 bases between. The CDR3 is made up of 14 amino acids. DNA of the CDR3: TGTGCCAGCAGTGGCGGGCCGGGATACAATGAGCAGTTCTTC. Translating gives CASSGGPGYNEQFF.

The chain uses TRBV9 and TRBJ2-3, with D perhaps TRBD1 (5 bases). The V gene's germline CDR1 is SGDLS and CDR2 YYNGEE. The CDR3 is made up of 12 amino acids. With 4 bases removed from V and 6 bases from J, the gap between germline ends came to 9 bases. The DNA for the CDR3 is TGTGCCAGCAGCCAGGGCTGGGATACGCAGTATTTT. It translates to CASSQGWDTQYF.

This chain links TRBV5-1 with TRBJ1-2, with D possibly TRBD1 on 5 matching bases. Looked up from germline, CDR1 is SGHRS and CDR2 is YFSETQ. V lost 0 bases to trimming and J lost 6 bases, with 12 bases between them. This CDR3 is built from 14 residues. CDR3 protein: CASSLVGRADGYTF. The CDR3 DNA sequence: TGCGCCAGCAGCTTGGTGGGCAGGGCTGATGGCTACACCTTC. The full variable domain, with the rest looked up from reference TRBV5-1 and TRBJ1-2, is KAGVTQTPRYLIKTRGQQVTLSCSPISGHRSVSWYQQTPGQGLQFLFEYFSETQRNKGNFPGRFSGRQFSNSRSEMNVSTLELGDSALYLCASSLVGRADGYTFGSGTRLTVV.

CDR3 in amino acids: CASGFATGGGNYGYTF. CDR3 nucleotides: TGTGCTAGTGGTTTTGCGACAGGGGGAGGTAACTATGGCTACACCTTC. This chain connects TRBV12-5 to TRBJ1-2; TRBD1 matches 9 bases. The CDR3 is 16 amino acids. Per germline, CDR1 LGHNT and CDR2 FRNRAP. V shed 3 bases, J shed 1 base, and the junction held 6 bases outside the gene matches.

CDR3 bases: TGTGCCAGCAGCTTAGGCAGGGAAGAGACCCAGTACTTC. Translation: CASSLGREETQYF. The chain joins TRBV5-4 to TRBJ2-5, with D possibly TRBD1 on 5 matching bases. CDR1 is SGHNT and CDR2 is YYREEE in the germline V gene (reference sequence). There are 13 residues in the CDR3. V was cut by 2 bases and J by 3 bases, with 8 bases left in between.

The chain carries TRBV2 and TRBJ1-1; D call uncertain. Trimming pared 10 bases from V and 4 bases from J, leaving 16 bases between. Germline V gives CDR1 SNHLY, CDR2 FYNNEI. The length of the CDR3 is 13 residues. The CDR3 region is CATRSVEGTEAFF. CDR3 bases: TGTGCCACCCGGTCGGTCGAGGGCACTGAAGCTTTCTTT.

For this clone: Other nucleotide sequences in the sample specify the same CDR3. The rearrangement uses TRBV6-5 and TRBJ1-1; no reliable D call. V lost 0 bases and J lost 0, with 2 bases in between. Germline CDR1 and CDR2: MNHEY and SVGAGI. This CDR3 is built from 13 residues. The CDR3 DNA sequence: TGTGCCAGCAGTTACTCGATGAACACTGAAGCTTTCTTT. Amino acids: CASSYSMNTEAFF.

This sequence joins TRBV4-3 and TRBJ1-5; no firm D call. The germline V gene encodes CDR1 LGHNA and CDR2 YSLEER. The CDR3 is made up of 15 amino acids. Trimming shortened V by 0 bases and J by 5 bases, and 11 bases separated the two germline ends. CDR3 in amino acids: CASSQDSATYQPQHF. In DNA, the CDR3 is TGCGCCAGCAGCCAAGATTCAGCAACTTATCAGCCCCAGCATTTT.

This clone showed up just once. The CDR3 nucleotides are TGTGCCAGCAGTTTACGGGAGAATCAGCCCCAGCATTTT. This codes for CASSLRENQPQHF. The gene calls are TRBV27 and TRBJ1-5; D unclear. Germline loops: CDR1 MNHEY, CDR2 SMNVEV (reference sequence). V dropped 2 bases and J dropped 4 bases, with 6 bases sitting between them. The CDR3 is made up of 13 amino acids.

The chain recombines TRBV28 with TRBJ1-5, with no clear D. V was trimmed by 1 base and J by 3 bases, leaving 13 bases between them. Germline loops: CDR1 MDHEN, CDR2 SYDVKM. This CDR3 region has 16 residues. The chain's CDR3 is CASSLLEGMYNQPQHF. CDR3 bases: TGTGCCAGCAGTTTATTGGAGGGAATGTACAATCAGCCCCAGCATTTT.